Shown below are 28 T cell receptor beta chains from a single sample sequenced in a study of blood T cell repertoires in COVID-19. The data were produced by immunoSEQ multiplex PCR, yet TCRdb's version contains in-frame clones alone and is incomplete. The sample has under 150,000 clones, roughly 81% seen once; the top ten hold roughly 9%. Material: peripheral blood. All receptors derive from a woman in her forties or fifties with active or convalescent COVID-19.

The chain uses TRBV5-5 and TRBJ2-5; D may be TRBD1 (5 bases). Trimming cost V 0 bases and J 2 bases, with 11 bases left between them. From germline, CDR1 is SGHKS and CDR2 YYEKEE (reference sequence). There are 15 residues in the CDR3. The CDR3 is CASSLVWQGQETQYF. The CDR3 coding sequence is TGTGCCAGCAGCTTGGTTTGGCAGGGACAAGAGACCCAGTACTTC.

V and J are TRBV27 and TRBJ2-1, with TRBD2 identical over 7 bases. The CDR3 extends over 16 amino acids. Germline assignment: CDR1 MNHEY and CDR2 SMNVEV (reference sequence). V trimming: 6 bases; J trimming: 0 bases; junction bases outside the gene matches: 8. The CDR3: CASRATSARSYNEQFF. DNA for the CDR3: TGTGCCAGCAGAGCAACTAGCGCCCGCTCCTACAATGAGCAGTTCTTC.

The chain uses TRBV18 and TRBJ1-1; the D gene is possibly TRBD1 (5 bases). Germline V gene lookup returns CDR1 KGHSH and CDR2 LQKENI. Trimming removed 4 bases at V and 0 bases at J, with 18 bases between. This CDR3 is 17 amino acids long. This CDR3 is CASSRDQGIDMNTEAFF. CDR3 sequence (DNA): TGTGCCAGCTCACGAGACCAGGGTATCGATATGAACACTGAAGCTTTCTTT.

The genes are TRBV29-1 and TRBJ2-3; 8 bases are a match to TRBD2. CDR1 and CDR2 (germline): SQVTM, ANQGSEA. The CDR3 runs 14 residues. V was clipped by 5 bases and J by 4 bases; unmatched bases: 8. CDR3 in amino acids: CSVSRAGEADTQYF. The DNA of the CDR3 is TGCAGCGTTTCGCGAGCGGGGGAGGCAGATACGCAGTATTTT.

The rearrangement joins TRBV27 to TRBJ2-1; 12 nucleotides line up with TRBD2. V was pared by 4 bases and J by 6 bases, with 13 bases of the junction left unmatched. The CDR3 runs 18 residues. Per germline, CDR1 MNHEY and CDR2 SMNVEV (reference sequence). CDR3 sequence (DNA): TGTGCCAGCAGTTCAGGGGCGACTAGCGGGAGTTGGGGCAATGAGCAGTTCTTC. Translation: CASSSGATSGSWGNEQFF.

The J gene is TRBJ1-1, the V gene TRBV7-9; D is possibly TRBD1 (5 bases). The CDR3 contains 12 residues. V lost 5 bases and J lost 11, with 15 bases in between. The germline gives CDR1 SEHNR, CDR2 FQNEAQ (reference sequence). CDR3 residues: CASSLDREGAFF. The CDR3 DNA sequence: TGTGCCAGCAGCCTCGACCGGGAGGGGGCTTTCTTT.

J is TRBJ1-6 and V is TRBV9; D unclear. The CDR3 loop spans 15 amino acids. The V end lost 1 base, the J end lost 7 bases, and 12 bases lay between the germline ends. The germline gives CDR1 SGDLS, CDR2 YYNGEE. CDR3 bases: TGTGCCAGCAGCGTAAGCGGGTCTGGGAATTCACCCCTCCACTTT. Protein product: CASSVSGSGNSPLHF.

The rearrangement uses TRBV28 and TRBJ2-7; the D gene is possibly TRBD2 (5 bases). This CDR3 spans 13 amino acids. The germline V gene has CDR1 MDHEN and CDR2 SYDVKM. V was trimmed by 4 bases and J by 2 bases, leaving 9 bases between them. CDR3 DNA: TGTGCCAGCAGTTGGCAGACTACCTACGAGCAGTACTTC. Protein product: CASSWQTTYEQYF.

The chain employs TRBV25-1 and TRBJ2-3; 9 bases are shared with TRBD2. The CDR3 extends over 13 amino acids. J was trimmed by 5 bases and V by 8 bases; bases with no gene match: 5. CDR1 and CDR2 (germline): MGHDK, SYGVNS. CDR3 in amino acids: CASSRLAEDTQYF. The CDR3, as DNA: TGTGCCAGCTCCCGACTAGCGGAAGATACGCAGTATTTT.

The chain couples TRBV7-9 to TRBJ1-6, with 7 bases lining up with TRBD1. The J segment lost 6 bases and the V segment lost 4 bases, leaving 6 bases of the junction unmatched. This CDR3 is 15 amino acids long. Germline-derived CDR1 and CDR2 are SEHNR and FQNEAQ (reference sequence). CDR3 residues: CASSYRDSPNSPLHF. The CDR3 nucleotides read TGTGCCAGCAGCTACCGGGACAGCCCTAATTCACCCCTCCACTTT. Variable domain in full (rest from reference TRBV7-9 and TRBJ1-6): DTGVSQNPRHKITKRGQNVTFRCDPISEHNRLYWYRQTLGQGPEFLTYFQNEAQLEKSRLLSDRFSAERPKGSFSTLEIQRTEQGDSAMYLCASSYRDSPNSPLHFGNGTRLTVT.

The J gene is TRBJ1-2, the V gene TRBV30, with D possibly TRBD1 on 6 matching bases. V gave up 0 bases and J gave up 4 bases, with 9 bases separating them. CDR1 and CDR2 (germline): GTSNPN, SVGIG (reference sequence). The CDR3 contains 13 residues. For the CDR3, the DNA is TGTGCCTGGAGTGTACAGGGTGGCTATGGCTACACCTTC. Translation gives CAWSVQGGYGYTF.

The rearrangement joins TRBV18 to TRBJ1-3; D perhaps matches TRBD1 (5 bases). Trimming left V 2 bases short and J 0 bases short, with 8 bases between. CDR3 length equals 15 residues. Per the germline V gene, CDR1 is KGHSH and CDR2 is LQKENI. The CDR3 sequence is CASSPAGLSGNTIYF. CDR3 nucleotides: TGTGCCAGCTCACCAGCGGGACTCTCTGGAAACACCATATATTTT.

The CDR3 DNA follows: TGTGCCATCAGTGGTGAGGTAGCGGGAAACAATGAGCAGTTCTTC. It codes for CAISGEVAGNNEQFF. The chain uses TRBV10-3 and TRBJ2-1, with 8 nucleotides matching TRBD2. J gave up 5 bases and V 4 bases, and 7 bases lay outside the gene matches. The CDR3 is 15 amino acids. Germline lookup yields CDR1 ENHRY and CDR2 SYGVKD.

V usage is TRBV7-9 and J usage is TRBJ1-2, with D unclear. CDR1 is SEHNR and CDR2 is FQNEAQ in the germline V gene (reference sequence). This CDR3 contains 15 residues. Between the trimmed V and J ends, which lost 2 bases and 7 bases, there was a span of 17 bases. CDR3 in amino acids: CASSLSPDSDGGYTF. The CDR3, as DNA: TGTGCCAGCAGCTTATCGCCGGACTCCGACGGTGGCTACACCTTC.

The chain recombines TRBV6-5 with TRBJ1-1, with D unresolved. Germline lookup yields CDR1 MNHEY and CDR2 SVGAGI. CDR3 length equals 13 residues. V was trimmed by 5 bases and J by 4 bases, leaving 11 bases between them. The DNA for the CDR3 is TGTGCCAGCAGTCCTAGCGATATCACTGAAGCTTTCTTT. Translation gives CASSPSDITEAFF.

CDR3 nucleotides: TGCGCCAGCAGCCAAGGTGACTACGACAATGAGCAGTTCTTC. Amino acids: CASSQGDYDNEQFF. The chain carries TRBV4-1 and TRBJ2-1; the D gene is possibly TRBD2 (5 bases). V lost 1 base and J 5 bases, leaving 9 bases between the germline ends. CDR3 length: 14 residues. Germline V gives CDR1 MGHRA, CDR2 YSYEKL.

There are a few counts of this clone. J is TRBJ1-1 and V is TRBV5-1; a possible D gene is TRBD1 (5 bases). Trimming cost V 7 bases and J 0 bases, with 19 bases left between them. CDR1 is SGHRS, CDR2 YFSETQ, per germline. The CDR3 runs 16 residues. This CDR3 reads CASRGPRGGMNTEAFF. CDR3 in DNA: TGCGCCAGCCGTGGACCCCGCGGGGGGATGAACACTGAAGCTTTCTTT.

V gene TRBV7-2 combines with J gene TRBJ1-5; TRBD1 is a possible D gene (6 bases). V was cut by 1 base and J by 7 bases, with 14 bases left in between. Germline V gene lookup returns CDR1 SGHTA and CDR2 FQGNSA. The CDR3 contains 15 residues. The CDR3 is CASSLDMGAQQPQHF. CDR3 nucleotide sequence: TGTGCCAGCAGCTTAGATATGGGGGCACAGCAGCCCCAGCATTTT.

The chain joins TRBV3-1 (or the pseudogene TRBV3-2) to TRBJ2-1, with 14 positions matching TRBD2. Germline V CDR1 and CDR2: LGHDT, YNNKEL (reference sequence). The ends lost 1 base at V and 7 bases at J; junction bases unmatched: 3. The CDR3 is made up of 16 amino acids. The DNA for the CDR3 is TGTGCCAGCAGCCAAGGGACTAGCGGGAGGCTAAATGAGCAGTTCTTC. Protein sequence: CASSQGTSGRLNEQFF.

V usage is TRBV15 and J usage is TRBJ2-2, with 10 positions matching TRBD1. The CDR3 has 15 amino acids. Trimming cost V 6 bases and J 4 bases; bases outside gene matches: 5. CDR1 is LNHNV, CDR2 YYDKDF, per germline (reference sequence). The CDR3 loop reads CATRTGTGATGELFF. The DNA for the CDR3 is TGTGCCACCAGGACTGGGACAGGGGCCACCGGGGAGCTGTTTTTT.

V and J are TRBV7-3 and TRBJ1-1, with 7 bases matching TRBD1. V was clipped by 2 bases and J by 5 bases; unmatched bases: 2. The CDR3 spans 13 residues. Looked up from germline, CDR1 is SGHTA and CDR2 is FQGTGA. The CDR3 nucleotides are TGTGCCAGCAGCTTATTACAGGGGACTGAAGCTTTCTTT. The encoded protein is CASSLLQGTEAFF.

This chain joins TRBV7-9 and TRBJ2-3; TRBD1 aligns across 9 bases. Germline CDR1 reads SEHNR; CDR2 reads FQNEAQ (reference sequence). The trim removed 5 bases at V and 5 bases at J, leaving 11 bases unmatched. The CDR3 has 16 residues. The CDR3 spells CASSPPGQGIGDTQYF. Here the CDR3 DNA reads TGTGCCAGCAGCCCTCCGGGACAGGGTATAGGAGATACGCAGTATTTT.

The chain recombines TRBV27 with TRBJ2-1, with a possible D match to TRBD1 (6 bases). The CDR3 contains 14 residues. In germline, CDR1 is MNHEY, CDR2 SMNVEV (reference sequence). Trimming shortened V by 5 bases and J by 5 bases, and 13 bases separated the two germline ends. The CDR3 sequence is CASSHSRGNNEQFF. The CDR3 DNA sequence: TGTGCCAGCAGTCATAGCAGGGGCAACAATGAGCAGTTCTTC.

The chain carries TRBV5-1 and TRBJ2-5; possibly TRBD2 for D (6 bases). The germline CDR1 and CDR2 sequences are SGHRS and YFSETQ. The V end was cut by 2 bases, the J end by 5 bases, with 16 bases between. CDR3 size: 15 residues. The DNA of the CDR3 is TGCGCCAGCAGCTTATGGGGGGAGTTGAAGGAGACCCAGTACTTC. Amino acids: CASSLWGELKETQYF.

This sequence joins TRBV29-1 and TRBJ1-2; the D is unclear. The CDR3 is made up of 13 amino acids. V lost 1 base and J lost 6, with 12 bases in between. Looked up from germline, CDR1 is SQVTM and CDR2 is ANQGSEA. The CDR3 coding sequence is TGCAGCGTTGAAGTGGGAGGGAGGGATGGCTACACCTTC. Its translation: CSVEVGGRDGYTF.

The chain is built from TRBV4-3 and TRBJ2-2, with a weak D call TRBD2 (5 bases). Germline CDR1 LGHNA, CDR2 YSLEER. The CDR3 covers 16 residues. Trimming removed 0 bases at V and 0 bases at J, with 8 bases between. DNA for the CDR3: TGCGCCAGCAGCCAAGAGCTAGCCACGAACACCGGGGAGCTGTTTTTT. Its protein is CASSQELATNTGELFF.

This clone was found a few times. The J gene is TRBJ2-2, the V gene TRBV6-5, with TRBD1 matching 9 bases. Germline V gene data show CDR1 as MNHEY and CDR2 as SVGAGI. Trimming at V came to 6 bases and at J to 5 bases, leaving 7 bases not matched to a gene. The CDR3 contains 15 residues. The chain's CDR3 is CASSHGQGRTGELFF. CDR3 DNA sequence: TGTGCCAGCAGCCATGGACAGGGGAGGACCGGGGAGCTGTTTTTT.

The V and J genes are TRBV18 and TRBJ2-7; the match to TRBD1 covers 7 bases. The trim removed 5 bases at V and 7 bases at J, leaving 11 bases unmatched. The CDR3 has 14 residues. CDR1 and CDR2 from the germline V gene are KGHSH and LQKENI. CDR3 in DNA: TGTGCCAGCTCATCGGGACAGACCGGGGAGGAGCAGTACTTC. Residues: CASSSGQTGEEQYF.